The sequence of this T cell receptor beta chain was determined in a study of blood T cell repertoires in COVID-19 (dated by TCRdb to 2019 to 2021). Looking at the study overall: Collaborator samples came from the United States, Italy and Spain and covered acute and convalescent phases of COVID-19. The prospective study material was composed of cDNA or gDNA derived from T cells, B-cell-depleted T cells, or PBMCs. Deeply sampled blood TCRbeta repertoires from subjects exposed to, actively infected with, or recovered from COVID-19 were included in the dataset. The repertoires were made available in a free public database intended to serve as a resource for research on the immune response to SARS-CoV-2. Samples came from the ongoing ImmuneRACE study (first 160 participants) plus 1,254 subjects from 6 global collaborators. Sample metadata almost always included a de-identified subject ID, COVID-19 status, age in years and sex. Where available, HLA class I and class II types were taken from metadata supplied by the sample provider and were not determined by assay-based typing. General study outcomes and caveats: The quantity of clinical and demographic metadata differed by source and by participant and was supplied without curation.

The CDR3 numbers 13 residues from cysteine through phenylalanine. Only the CDR3 region is kept as DNA, spanning 39 bases read in frame from base 1. Trimmed from V: 6 bases; trimmed from J: 4 bases; junction bases lacking a gene match: 4. As encoded in the germline V gene, CDR1 is MDHEN while CDR2 is SYDVKM. To note about this clone: The specificity of this receptor is unknown. Base qualities are not recorded, but no much larger clone differs from it by a single base.

The immunoSEQ Assay, a bias-controlled multiplex PCR, was used to amplify TCRbeta CDR3 regions from genomic DNA. The published analysis was carried out like this. The number of nucleated cells in each sample was estimated by amplification of reference gene primers within the assay. To quantify the absolute abundance of each unique TCRbeta CDR3 rearrangement, sequence reads were collapsed and filtered. Productive Simpson clonality was computed per sample as the square root of Simpson's diversity index over productive rearrangements. TCRdb retrieved this table from immuneACCESS and kept in-frame rearrangements only. Not all clones are present; in checked studies, unresolved V genes account for under half, and no reason is known for the remainder. V, J and clone size are taken as reported in that table, and D and trimming were inferred from the DNA itself. The sample table contains approximately 350,000 clones; only one count was recorded for around 89% of them. The ten largest clones capture roughly 1.2% of the sample.

Whole blood was collected in K2EDTA tubes by collaborating institutions according to the institutions' own protocols. For TCRbeta analysis, collaborator samples were shipped as frozen whole blood, as isolated PBMCs, or as DNA extracted from either sample type. Recombination connected TRBV28 to TRBJ2-7; 9 central bases correspond to TRBD1. The clonotype comes from a middle-aged man with acute or convalescent COVID-19. The sample taken for sequencing was peripheral blood. The CDR3 in this case is CASRETGGYEQYF. The nucleotide sequence is given as TGTGCCAGCAGGGAGACAGGGGGTTACGAGCAGTACTTC.